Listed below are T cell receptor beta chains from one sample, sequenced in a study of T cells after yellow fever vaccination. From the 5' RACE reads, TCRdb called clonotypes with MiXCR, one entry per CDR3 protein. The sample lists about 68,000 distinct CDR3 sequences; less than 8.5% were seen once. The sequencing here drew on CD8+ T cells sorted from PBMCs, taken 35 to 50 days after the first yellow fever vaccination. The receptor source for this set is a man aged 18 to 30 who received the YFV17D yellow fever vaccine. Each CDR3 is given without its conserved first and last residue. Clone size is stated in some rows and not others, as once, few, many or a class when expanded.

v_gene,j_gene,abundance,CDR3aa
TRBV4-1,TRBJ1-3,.,ASSQGQGSGNTIY
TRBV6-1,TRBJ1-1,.,ASGGRGTKNTEAF
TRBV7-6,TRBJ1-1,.,ASSLPDTEAF
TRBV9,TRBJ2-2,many,ASSGGTGNTGELF
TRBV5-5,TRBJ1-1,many,ASSFRAKNTEAF
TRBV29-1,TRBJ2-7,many,SATLGFYEQY
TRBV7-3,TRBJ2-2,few,ASSPHEPSGGAMTGELF
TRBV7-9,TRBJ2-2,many,ASSLEATSGAAGELF
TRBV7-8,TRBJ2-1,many,ASSPSGGTTSYNEQF
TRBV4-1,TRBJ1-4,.,ASSPASGGEKLF
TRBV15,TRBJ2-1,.,ATSSQSSYNEQF
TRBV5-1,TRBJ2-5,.,ASTNGPTQY
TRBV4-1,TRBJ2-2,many,ASSLMDRATGELF
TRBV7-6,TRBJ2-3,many,ASSSGTPSDTQY
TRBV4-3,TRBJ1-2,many,ASRNLAGQGYGYT
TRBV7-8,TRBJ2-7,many,ASSLGQTGAYEQY
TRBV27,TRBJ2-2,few,ASSLWSETANTGELF
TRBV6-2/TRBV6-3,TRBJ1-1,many,ASSSGGRTEAF
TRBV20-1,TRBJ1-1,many,SARDLSGTEAF
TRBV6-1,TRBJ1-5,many,ASSEGGASLYSNQPQH
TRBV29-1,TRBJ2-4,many,SVTRDRVRGKNIQY
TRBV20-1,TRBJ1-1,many,SARGGQIETAEAF
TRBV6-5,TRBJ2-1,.,ASSYSWAGEQF
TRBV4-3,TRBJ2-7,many,ASSQDPGLAGSYEQY
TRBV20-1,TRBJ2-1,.,SAIVEETRFYNEQF
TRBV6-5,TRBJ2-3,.,ASSYSAVGGVVPDTQY
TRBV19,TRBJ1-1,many,ASSISANTEAF
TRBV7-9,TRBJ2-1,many,ASSTPGLAGGQKEQF
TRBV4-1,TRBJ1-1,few,ASSPDGRLNTEAF
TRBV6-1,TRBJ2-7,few,ASNAGAGNEQY
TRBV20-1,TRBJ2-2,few,SARDDGRTAFTGELF
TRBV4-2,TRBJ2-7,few,ASSTRTGSYEQY
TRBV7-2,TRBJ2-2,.,ASSLEPYRLDTGELF
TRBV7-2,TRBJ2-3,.,ASSLGLSGGPADTQY
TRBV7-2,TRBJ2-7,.,ASSLAGRNPAYEQY
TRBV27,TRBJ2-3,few,ASSSGPGGGTDTQY
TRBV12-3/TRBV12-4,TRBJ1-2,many,ASSLGDRDLYGYT
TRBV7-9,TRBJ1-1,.,ASSLTDTEAF
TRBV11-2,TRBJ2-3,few,ASSPPLSTQY
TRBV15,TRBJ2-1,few,ATSRVSGGDEQF
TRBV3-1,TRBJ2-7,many,ASSPGQGGYPQY
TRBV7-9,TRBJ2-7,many,ASSSWSSYEQY
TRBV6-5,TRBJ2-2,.,ASSWSRNTGELF
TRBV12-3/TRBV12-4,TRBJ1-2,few,ASSLHPQGGYGYT
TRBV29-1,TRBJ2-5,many,SVGPGFQETQY
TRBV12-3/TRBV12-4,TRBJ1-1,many,ATAGGYGTEAF
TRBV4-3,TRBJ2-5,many,ASSQTRAAGETQY
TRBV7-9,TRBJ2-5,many,ASSFTPFGQETQY
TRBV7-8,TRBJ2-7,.,ASSLALLYSYEQY
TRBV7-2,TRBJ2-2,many,ASSRPSDGPDTGELF
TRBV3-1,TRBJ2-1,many,ASSLSEYEQF
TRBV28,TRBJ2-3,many,ASSPIGSSTDTQY
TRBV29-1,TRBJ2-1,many,SVEGETGVEQF